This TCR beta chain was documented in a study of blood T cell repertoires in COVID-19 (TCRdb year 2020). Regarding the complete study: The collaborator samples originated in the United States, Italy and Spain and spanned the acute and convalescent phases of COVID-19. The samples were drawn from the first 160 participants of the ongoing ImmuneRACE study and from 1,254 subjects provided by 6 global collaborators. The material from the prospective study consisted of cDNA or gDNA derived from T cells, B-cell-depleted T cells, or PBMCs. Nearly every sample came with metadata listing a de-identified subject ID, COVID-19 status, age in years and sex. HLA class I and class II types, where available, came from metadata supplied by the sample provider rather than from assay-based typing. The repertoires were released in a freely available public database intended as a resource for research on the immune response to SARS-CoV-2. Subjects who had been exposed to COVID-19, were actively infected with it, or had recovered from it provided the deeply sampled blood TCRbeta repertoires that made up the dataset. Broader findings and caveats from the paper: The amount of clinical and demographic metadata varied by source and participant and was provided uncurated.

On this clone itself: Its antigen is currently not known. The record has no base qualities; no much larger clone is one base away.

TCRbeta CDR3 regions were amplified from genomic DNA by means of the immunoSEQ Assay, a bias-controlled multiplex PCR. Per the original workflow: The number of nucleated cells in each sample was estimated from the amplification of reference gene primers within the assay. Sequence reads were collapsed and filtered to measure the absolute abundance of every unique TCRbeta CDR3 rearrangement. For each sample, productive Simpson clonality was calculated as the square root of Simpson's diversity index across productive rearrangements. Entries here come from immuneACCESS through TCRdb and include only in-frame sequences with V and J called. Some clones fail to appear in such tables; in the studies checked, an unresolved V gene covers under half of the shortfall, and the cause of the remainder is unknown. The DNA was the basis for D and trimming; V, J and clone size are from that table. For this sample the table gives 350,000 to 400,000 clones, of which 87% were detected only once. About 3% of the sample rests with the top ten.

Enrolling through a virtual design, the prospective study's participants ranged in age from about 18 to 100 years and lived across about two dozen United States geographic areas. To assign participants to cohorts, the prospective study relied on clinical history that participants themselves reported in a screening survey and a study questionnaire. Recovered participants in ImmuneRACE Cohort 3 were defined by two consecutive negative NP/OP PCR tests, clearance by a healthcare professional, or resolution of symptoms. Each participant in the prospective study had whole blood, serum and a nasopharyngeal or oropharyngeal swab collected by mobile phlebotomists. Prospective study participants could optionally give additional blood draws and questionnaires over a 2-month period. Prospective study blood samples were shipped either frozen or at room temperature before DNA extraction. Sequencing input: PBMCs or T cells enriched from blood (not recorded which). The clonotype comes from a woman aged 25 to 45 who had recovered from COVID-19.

The CDR3 sequence is CASSITGVLEDTQYF. The base sequence is TGTGCCAGCAGCATTACAGGGGTTTTAGAAGATACGCAGTATTTT. The chain joins TRBV5-4 to TRBJ2-3; the junction holds 7 bases that match TRBD1. From the cysteine through the phenylalanine, the CDR3 covers 15 amino acids. The read is trimmed to its CDR3 DNA, 45 bases read in frame from base 1. After removal of 4 bases from V and 5 bases from J, the junction retains 10 bases not matched to a gene. From the germline V gene (reference sequence), CDR1 is SGHNT and CDR2 is YYREEE.